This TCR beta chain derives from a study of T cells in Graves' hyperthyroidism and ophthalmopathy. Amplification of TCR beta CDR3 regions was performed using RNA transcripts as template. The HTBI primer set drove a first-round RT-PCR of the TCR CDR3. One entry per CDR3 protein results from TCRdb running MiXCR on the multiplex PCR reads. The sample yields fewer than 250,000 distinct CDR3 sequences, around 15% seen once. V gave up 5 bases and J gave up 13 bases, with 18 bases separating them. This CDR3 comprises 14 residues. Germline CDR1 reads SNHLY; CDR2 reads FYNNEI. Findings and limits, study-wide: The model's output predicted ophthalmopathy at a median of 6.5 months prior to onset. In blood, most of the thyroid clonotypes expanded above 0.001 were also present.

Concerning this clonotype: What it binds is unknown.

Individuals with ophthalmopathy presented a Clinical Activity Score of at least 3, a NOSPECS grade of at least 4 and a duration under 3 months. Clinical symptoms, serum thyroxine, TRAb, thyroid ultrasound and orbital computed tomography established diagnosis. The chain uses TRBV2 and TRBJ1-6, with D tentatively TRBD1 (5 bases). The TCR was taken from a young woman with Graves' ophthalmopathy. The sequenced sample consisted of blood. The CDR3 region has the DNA TGTGCCAGCAGTCGCACAGGCCTCGGAGGTCCCCTCCACTTT. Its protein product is CASSRTGLGGPLHF.